This T cell receptor (beta chain) was profiled in a study of blood T cell repertoires in COVID-19. The method was immunoSEQ multiplex PCR; TCRdb's version includes in-frame clones alone and lacks a portion of them. The table shows some 150,000 clones, with 75% to 90% occurring only once. In Seattle, patients joined the study during active infection and were tracked longitudinally. The receptor comes from an older woman with COVID-19, enrolled during active disease. Sample: peripheral blood.

CDR3 coding DNA: TGTGCCAGCAGCACCACCCTAGCGGGGGGGGGTACAGATACGCAGTATTTT. This gives the protein CASSTTLAGGGTDTQYF. The chain combines TRBV11-3 with TRBJ2-3; 12 bases map to TRBD2. This CDR3 spans 17 amino acids. The germline V gene encodes CDR1 SGHNT and CDR2 YENEEA. The trim removed 5 bases at V and 3 bases at J, leaving 9 bases unmatched. Using reference TRBV11-3 and TRBJ2-3 for the parts outside the CDR3, the full variable domain is EAGVVQSPRYKIIEKKQPVAFWCNPISGHNTLYWYLQNLGQGPELLIRYENEEAVDDSQLPKDRFSAERLKGVDSTLKIQPAELGDSAVYLCASSTTLAGGGTDTQYFGPGTRLTVL.